This is a list of T cell receptor beta chains from one sample in a study of blood T cell repertoires in COVID-19. Data came from immunoSEQ multiplex PCR; TCRdb stores just in-frame clones and leaves some out. The sample consists of approximately 31,000 clones, roughly 85% of them appearing once. Sequenced: peripheral blood. The receptors were sampled from a man older than 75 with active COVID-19. CDR3s include the opening cysteine and the closing phenylalanine or tryptophan. A D gene is named only where the DNA matches it firmly. Some rows have no size entry. The others give once, few or many, or a class for an expanded clone.

DNA,CDR3,size,J,V,D
TGTGCCTGGAGTGGTTCAGGGTTGGGAGCCAACGTCCTGACTTTC,CAWSGSGLGANVLTF,-,TRBJ2-6,TRBV30,-
TGTGCCAGCAGGTTAGCGGGGGCGGCGGGCGAGCAGTACTTC,CASRLAGAAGEQYF,-,TRBJ2-7,TRBV6-5,TRBD2
TGTGCCAGCAGCTTAGGACAGGGTATCGGGGAGCAGTACTTC,CASSLGQGIGEQYF,-,TRBJ2-7,TRBV11-2,TRBD1
TGTGCCAGCAGCCTAAGCGGTGGACTAGCGGGGGTCTACAATGAGCAGTTCTTC,CASSLSGGLAGVYNEQFF,-,TRBJ2-1,TRBV7-6,TRBD2
TGTGCCAGCAGCCGGGGAGATACGCAGTATTTT,CASSRGDTQYF,-,TRBJ2-3,TRBV12-3/TRBV12-4,-
TGTGCCAGCAGCCGGACCACAGGGGGCGCAGGGCAGTACTTC,CASSRTTGGAGQYF,medium-sized,TRBJ2-7,TRBV3-1/TRBV3-2,TRBD1
TGTGCCAGCAGCGTTAGACAGGGCACAGATACGCAGTATTTT,CASSVRQGTDTQYF,-,TRBJ2-3,TRBV5-4,-
TGTGCCAGCAGACAGGGACCAGGGGTAGGGACCCAGTACTTC,CASRQGPGVGTQYF,once,TRBJ2-5,TRBV19,TRBD1
TGCGCCAGCAGTCCGGGACTAGTCCGACTCGTTAACACAGATACGCAGTATTTT,CASSPGLVRLVNTDTQYF,few,TRBJ2-3,TRBV10-1,TRBD2
TGTGCCAGTAGCCCGGGACAGCTAGAGACCCAGTACTTC,CASSPGQLETQYF,-,TRBJ2-5,TRBV19,TRBD1
TGTGCCAGCAGTTCACAGGGGCCCAATCAGCCCCAGCATTTT,CASSSQGPNQPQHF,-,TRBJ1-5,TRBV6-5,TRBD1
TGTGCCAGTAGTACCCCGGGACTAGCGGGAGAGCAGTACTTC,CASSTPGLAGEQYF,-,TRBJ2-7,TRBV19,TRBD2
TGCAGTGCTAGTACTTTGGGACAGGGGGCGGATGGCTACACCTTC,CSASTLGQGADGYTF,-,TRBJ1-2,TRBV20-1,TRBD1
TGTGCCACACGAGAGGGTAATCAGCCCCAGCATTTT,CATREGNQPQHF,-,TRBJ1-5,TRBV15,-
TGCGCCAGCAGCTTAGGGGGGGCCCCCTTCGAGCAGTACTTC,CASSLGGAPFEQYF,-,TRBJ2-7,TRBV5-1,-
TGTGCCATCAGCATGGACACCACAGATACGCAGTATTTT,CAISMDTTDTQYF,once,TRBJ2-3,TRBV10-3,-
TGTGCCAACTCTCCCCAATTCACAGATACGCAGTATTTT,CANSPQFTDTQYF,-,TRBJ2-3,TRBV11-2,-
TGCGCCAGCAGCCAGAGGGTAGCGGGGGGTCGGGAGACCCAGTACTTC,CASSQRVAGGRETQYF,-,TRBJ2-5,TRBV4-3,TRBD2
TGCGCCAGCAGCCTAACAGGGACAACTAATGAAAAACTGTTTTTT,CASSLTGTTNEKLFF,-,TRBJ1-4,TRBV5-1,-
TGTGCCAGCAGCTTAGGGCAGGGGACGCAAGAGACCCAGTACTTC,CASSLGQGTQETQYF,-,TRBJ2-5,TRBV7-9,-